The 20 T cell receptor beta chains given below trace back to one sample, sequenced in a study of blood T cell repertoires in COVID-19. The method was immunoSEQ multiplex PCR; TCRdb's version includes in-frame clones alone and lacks a portion of them. The sample has approximately 380,000 clones; around nine tenths are singletons. The sample consisted of PBMCs or T cells enriched from blood (not recorded which). These receptors were obtained from a woman aged 18 to 35 who had recovered from COVID-19.

The chain links TRBV9 to TRBJ1-1, with 9 bases aligning to TRBD1. With V trimmed by 3 bases and J by 0 bases, 9 bases remained unmatched. CDR3 length: 17 residues. Germline CDR1 SGDLS, CDR2 YYNGEE. For the CDR3, the DNA is TGTGCCAGCAGCGCCGAGGACAGGGGCCCTATGAACACTGAAGCTTTCTTT. Translating gives CASSAEDRGPMNTEAFF.

The genes are TRBV9 and TRBJ2-2; 8 bases are shared with TRBD1. With 3 bases clipped from V and 5 bases from J, the junction kept 3 bases outside the gene matches. The CDR3 is made up of 14 amino acids. Germline-derived CDR1 and CDR2 are SGDLS and YYNGEE. CDR3 in DNA: TGTGCCAGCAGCGGACAGGGGACGACCGGGGAGCTGTTTTTT. It codes for CASSGQGTTGELFF.

As regards this clone: This CDR3 is also generated by other DNA sequences in the sample. The rearrangement uses TRBV12-3 or TRBV12-4 and TRBJ2-3; D gene uncertain. The germline V and J ends were trimmed by 3 bases and 1 base, with 5 bases remaining between them. The CDR3 runs 13 residues. This chain's CDR3 is CASSFQGTDTQYF. The CDR3 DNA reads as TGTGCCAGCAGTTTCCAGGGCACAGATACGCAGTATTTT.

The gene calls are TRBV18 and TRBJ2-7; 7 bases line up with TRBD1. The J segment lost 2 bases and the V segment lost 6 bases, leaving 4 bases of the junction unmatched. Germline CDR1 reads KGHSH; CDR2 reads LQKENI. This CDR3 comprises 13 residues. DNA of the CDR3: TGTGCCAGCTCGACAGGGAGTCCCTACGAGCAGTACTTC. The encoded protein is CASSTGSPYEQYF.

The chain recombines TRBV3-1 (or the pseudogene TRBV3-2) with TRBJ2-1, with 8 bases aligning to TRBD1. Germline V gene lookup returns CDR1 LGHDT and CDR2 YNNKEL (reference sequence). CDR3 length: 15 amino acids. The V segment lost 6 bases and the J segment 2 bases; nucleotides outside the gene matches: 6. The CDR3 region has the DNA TGTGCCAGCAGTTTCACAGGGGGGACCTACAATGAGCAGTTCTTC. It yields the protein CASSFTGGTYNEQFF.

This rearrangement joins TRBV7-9 to TRBJ1-4; D may be TRBD1 (6 bases). Germline lookup yields CDR1 SEHNR and CDR2 FQNEAQ (reference sequence). The CDR3 extends over 17 amino acids. Trimming shortened V by 3 bases and J by 4 bases, and 18 bases separated the two germline ends. Written as DNA, the CDR3 is TGTGCCAGCAGCTTCCCCCTCGGACAGACCTTTAATGAAAAACTGTTTTTT. Its translation is CASSFPLGQTFNEKLFF.

The chain recombines TRBV4-2 with TRBJ2-7; 7 bases match TRBD1. The V gene's germline CDR1 is LGHNA and CDR2 YNFKEQ. Losses at the gene ends were 1 base for V and 4 bases for J; bases not matched to a gene: 4. This CDR3 region has 14 residues. For the CDR3, the DNA is TGTGCCAGCAGCCAAGGGGACAGAGAGTACGAGCAGTACTTC. It codes for CASSQGDREYEQYF.

The chain carries TRBV27 and TRBJ2-2; 10 bases are a match to TRBD2. CDR3 length: 17 residues. Germline-derived CDR1 and CDR2 are MNHEY and SMNVEV (reference sequence). The V gene end was trimmed by 8 bases and the J gene end by 4 bases; junction bases not matched to a gene: 13. The CDR3 bases are TGTGCCAGCGCCCCCGAGAGCGGGGGGGCCGGCACCGGGGAGCTGTTTTTT. It yields the protein CASAPESGGAGTGELFF.

The chain carries TRBV27 and TRBJ2-7; the match to TRBD2 covers 8 bases. Trimming at V came to 5 bases and at J to 3 bases, leaving 6 bases not matched to a gene. The CDR3 covers 14 residues. CDR1 and CDR2 (germline): MNHEY, SMNVEV (reference sequence). CDR3 protein: CASSVLAGRYEQYF. DNA for the CDR3: TGTGCCAGCAGTGTCTTAGCGGGACGCTACGAGCAGTACTTC.

This sequence joins TRBV5-1 and TRBJ2-7; 9 nucleotides line up with TRBD1. In germline, CDR1 is SGHRS, CDR2 YFSETQ. This CDR3 is built from 16 residues. Trimming removed 4 bases from V and 5 bases from J; junction bases left unmatched: 13. In DNA, the CDR3 is TGCGCCAGCAGCGGGGGGGCCGGACAGGGGAGAAACGAGCAGTACTTC. Its protein is CASSGGAGQGRNEQYF.

This chain uses TRBV18 with TRBJ1-1; D perhaps matches TRBD1 (6 bases). V was shortened by 3 bases and J by 1 base, with 15 bases between the two germline ends. The CDR3 length is 16 residues. Germline loops: CDR1 KGHSH, CDR2 LQKENI. The CDR3 spells CASSPRGRGSNTEAFF. For the CDR3, the DNA is TGTGCCAGCTCACCCCGGGGCAGGGGATCGAACACTGAAGCTTTCTTT.

J is TRBJ2-7 and V is TRBV5-1; unclear D gene. The germline V gene encodes CDR1 SGHRS and CDR2 YFSETQ. V shed 0 bases and J shed 2 bases, with 6 bases lying between them. The CDR3 loop spans 13 amino acids. DNA for the CDR3: TGCGCCAGCAGCTTGGACAGTCCCTACGAGCAGTACTTC. Residues: CASSLDSPYEQYF.

This clone turned up a few times. The chain links TRBV18 to TRBJ1-3; a possible D gene is TRBD1 (6 bases). The germline V and J ends were trimmed by 3 bases and 0 bases, with 15 bases remaining between them. The length of the CDR3 is 17 residues. Germline loops: CDR1 KGHSH, CDR2 LQKENI. The CDR3 DNA reads as TGTGCCAGCTCACCTAGACAGGAAATCCACTCTGGAAACACCATATATTTT. Translated: CASSPRQEIHSGNTIYF. The entire variable domain, with the rest obtained from reference TRBV18 and TRBJ1-3, is as follows: NAGVMQNPRHLVRRRGQEARLRCSPMKGHSHVYWYRQLPEEGLKFMVYLQKENIIDESGMPKERFSAEFPKEGPSILRIQQVVRGDSAAYFCASSPRQEIHSGNTIYFGEGSWLTVV.

V usage is TRBV5-6 and J usage is TRBJ2-5; possibly TRBD1 for D (6 bases). V dropped 4 bases and J dropped 2 bases, with 12 bases sitting between them. This CDR3 spans 14 amino acids. The V gene's germline CDR1 is SGHDT and CDR2 YYEEEE. CDR3 sequence (DNA): TGTGCCAGCAGCACGCAGGGGTGGCAAGAGACCCAGTACTTC. It encodes CASSTQGWQETQYF.

The chain has TRBV4-3 and TRBJ2-2, with TRBD1 identical over 9 bases. Trimming took 11 bases from V and 7 from J; bases not matched to a gene: 11. The CDR3 sequence is 14 residues long. Germline V gene data show CDR1 as LGHNA and CDR2 as YSLEER. For the CDR3, the DNA is TGCGCCTCTTCCCCGGGACAGGGAAGCGGGGAGCTGTTTTTT. This translates into CASSPGQGSGELFF.

The V and J genes are TRBV19 and TRBJ1-6; 7 bases map to TRBD1. The CDR3 is 13 residues long. Germline V gene sequence: CDR1 LNHDA, CDR2 SQIVND (reference sequence). J gave up 8 bases and V 7 bases, and 5 bases lay outside the gene matches. In nucleotides, the CDR3 is TGTGCCAGTAACAGGGGCCACGATTCACCCCTCCACTTT. This codes for CASNRGHDSPLHF.

CDR3 sequence: CASSQQKRGQVTDTQYF. The CDR3 region has the DNA TGCGCCAGCAGCCAGCAAAAGAGGGGGCAGGTCACAGATACGCAGTATTTT. This sequence joins TRBV4-1 and TRBJ2-3; TRBD1 aligns across 7 bases. With V trimmed by 3 bases and J by 2 bases, 11 bases remained unmatched. The CDR3 sequence is 17 residues long. The V gene's germline CDR1 is MGHRA and CDR2 YSYEKL.

The rearrangement uses TRBV4-2 and TRBJ2-3, with TRBD1 matching 8 bases. This CDR3 region has 16 residues. CDR1 and CDR2 (germline): LGHNA, YNFKEQ. The junction had 7 bases not matched to a gene; V was cut back by 3 bases and J by 2 bases. In nucleotides, the CDR3 is TGTGCCAGCAGCCAGGCGGACAGGGCGTCCACAGATACGCAGTATTTT. The encoded protein is CASSQADRASTDTQYF.

V usage is TRBV4-1 and J usage is TRBJ2-1, with 8 bases lining up with TRBD2. J was trimmed by 2 bases and V by 1 base; bases with no gene match: 4. Germline values: CDR1 MGHRA, CDR2 YSYEKL. This CDR3 has 16 amino acids. CDR3 region: CASSQVFGGAYNEQFF. As DNA, the CDR3 is TGCGCCAGCAGCCAAGTCTTCGGGGGGGCCTACAATGAGCAGTTCTTC.

The rearrangement joins TRBV5-4 to TRBJ2-5; 7 nucleotides match TRBD1. The CDR3 loop spans 13 amino acids. V shed 3 bases and J 1 base; nucleotides not matched to a gene: 0. Germline assignment: CDR1 SGHNT and CDR2 YYREEE (reference sequence). The CDR3 sequence is CASSWDSQETQYF. The CDR3 DNA reads as TGTGCCAGCAGCTGGGACAGCCAAGAGACCCAGTACTTC.